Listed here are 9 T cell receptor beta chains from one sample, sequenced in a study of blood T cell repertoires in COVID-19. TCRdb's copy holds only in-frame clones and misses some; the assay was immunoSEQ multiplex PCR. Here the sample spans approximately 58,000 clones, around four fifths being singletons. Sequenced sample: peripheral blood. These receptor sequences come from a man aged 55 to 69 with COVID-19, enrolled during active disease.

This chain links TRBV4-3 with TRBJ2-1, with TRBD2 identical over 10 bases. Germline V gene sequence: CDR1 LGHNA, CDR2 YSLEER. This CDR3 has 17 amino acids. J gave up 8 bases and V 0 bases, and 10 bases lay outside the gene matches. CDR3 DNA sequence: TGCGCCAGCAGCCAAGATGGGCTAGCGGGAGCAGTGGATGAGCAGTTCTTC. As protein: CASSQDGLAGAVDEQFF.

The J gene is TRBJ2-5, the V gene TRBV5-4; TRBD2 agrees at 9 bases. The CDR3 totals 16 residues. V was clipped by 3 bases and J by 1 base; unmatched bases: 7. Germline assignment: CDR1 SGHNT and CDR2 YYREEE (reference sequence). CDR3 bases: TGTGCCAGCAGCTCCTTGCCTAGCGGGACCCAAGAGACCCAGTACTTC. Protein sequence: CASSSLPSGTQETQYF. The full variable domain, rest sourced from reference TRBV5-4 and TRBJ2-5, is ETGVTQSPTHLIKTRGQQVTLRCSSQSGHNTVSWYQQALGQGPQFIFQYYREEENGRGNFPPRFSGLQFPNYSSELNVNALELDDSALYLCASSSLPSGTQETQYFGPGTRLLVL.

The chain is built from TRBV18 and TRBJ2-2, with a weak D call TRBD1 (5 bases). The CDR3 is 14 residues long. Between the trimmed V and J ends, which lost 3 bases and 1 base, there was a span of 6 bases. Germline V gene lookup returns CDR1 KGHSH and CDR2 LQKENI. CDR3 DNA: TGTGCCAGCTCACCGGGGCTGAACACCGGGGAGCTGTTTTTT. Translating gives CASSPGLNTGELFF.

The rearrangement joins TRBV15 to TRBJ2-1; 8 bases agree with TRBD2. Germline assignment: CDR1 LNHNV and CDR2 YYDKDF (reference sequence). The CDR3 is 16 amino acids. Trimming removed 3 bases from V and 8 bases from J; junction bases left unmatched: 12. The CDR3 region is CATSRMGQRESDEQFF. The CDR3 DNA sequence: TGTGCCACCAGCAGGATGGGGCAGCGGGAGAGCGATGAGCAGTTCTTC.

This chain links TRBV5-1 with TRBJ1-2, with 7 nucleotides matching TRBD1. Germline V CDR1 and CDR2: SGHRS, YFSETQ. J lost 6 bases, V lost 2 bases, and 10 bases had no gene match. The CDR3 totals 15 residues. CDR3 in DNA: TGCGCCAGCAGCTTTGCGGACAGGCCCTGGGATGGCTACACCTTC. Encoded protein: CASSFADRPWDGYTF.

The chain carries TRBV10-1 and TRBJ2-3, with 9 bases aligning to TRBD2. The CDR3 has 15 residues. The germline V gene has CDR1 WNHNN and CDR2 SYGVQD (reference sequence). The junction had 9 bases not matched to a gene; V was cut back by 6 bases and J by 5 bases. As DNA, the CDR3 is TGCGCCAGCAGGTGGCGGGAGGGCCCCGTAGATACGCAGTATTTT. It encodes CASRWREGPVDTQYF.

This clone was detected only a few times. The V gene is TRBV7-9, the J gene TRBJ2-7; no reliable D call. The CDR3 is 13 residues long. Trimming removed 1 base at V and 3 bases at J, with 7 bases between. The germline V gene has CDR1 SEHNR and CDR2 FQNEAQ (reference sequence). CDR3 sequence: CASSLVPNYEQYF. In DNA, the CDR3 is TGTGCCAGCAGCTTAGTCCCAAACTACGAGCAGTACTTC.

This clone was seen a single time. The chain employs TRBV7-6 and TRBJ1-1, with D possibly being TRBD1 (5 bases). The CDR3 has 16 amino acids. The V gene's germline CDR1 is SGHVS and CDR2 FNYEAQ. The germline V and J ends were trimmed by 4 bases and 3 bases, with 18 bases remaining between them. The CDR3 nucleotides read TGTGCCAGCAGCTCACCCCGCGGGACCGGATACACTGAAGCTTTCTTT. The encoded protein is CASSSPRGTGYTEAFF.

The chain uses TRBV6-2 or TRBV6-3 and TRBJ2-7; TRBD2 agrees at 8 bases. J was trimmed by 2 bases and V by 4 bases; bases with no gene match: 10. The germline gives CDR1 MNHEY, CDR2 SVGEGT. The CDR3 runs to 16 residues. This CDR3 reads CASSSPSGRGTYEQYF. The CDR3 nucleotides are TGTGCCAGCAGTTCCCCCAGCGGGAGAGGAACCTACGAGCAGTACTTC.